This T cell receptor beta chain was obtained from a study of technical replicates of blood from a few donors. Trimming removed 5 bases from V and 6 bases from J; junction bases left unmatched: 7. The CDR3 is made up of 16 amino acids. In germline, CDR1 is MNHEY, CDR2 SMNVEV (reference sequence). Sequencing was performed with immunoSEQ multiplex PCR; in TCRdb, only in-frame clones are kept and a portion is missing. The table lists around 80,000 clones, roughly 96% of them singletons. The rearrangement uses TRBV27 and TRBJ2-1, with 13 bases matching TRBD2. The receptor comes from a human donor in good health. The sample comprised T cells isolated from PBMCs. CDR3 coding DNA: TGTGCCAGCAGTATCGGACTAGCGGGAGCAGGCAATGAGCAGTTCTTC. It translates to CASSIGLAGAGNEQFF.